One sample yielded the 14 T cell receptor beta chains listed below, sequenced in a study of graft-versus-host responses after intestinal transplantation. Method: immunoSEQ multiplex PCR; TCRdb's copy keeps in-frame clones and lacks some. The data hold about 110,000 clones, with approximately 86% observed a single time. Antigen specificity for these receptors is unknown. Sample: unstimulated CD4+ T cells sorted from spleen or lymph node cells, taken before transplant. All receptors come from a human donor who was the organ donor for an intestinal transplant.

The V gene is TRBV7-9, the J gene TRBJ1-1, with a tentative D call TRBD1 (5 bases). Deletions cut 5 bases from V and 1 base from J, with 17 bases between. The CDR3 is 16 amino acids. Per the germline V gene, CDR1 is SEHNR and CDR2 is FQNEAQ (reference sequence). For the CDR3, the DNA is TGTGCCAGCAGCGCCCGGGTCCTAAGGGGGAACACTGAAGCTTTCTTT. Translating it yields CASSARVLRGNTEAFF. Filled out from reference TRBV7-9 and TRBJ1-1, the complete variable domain reads DTGVSQNPRHKITKRGQNVTFRCDPISEHNRLYWYRQTLGQGPEFLTYFQNEAQLEKSRLLSDRFSAERPKGSFSTLEIQRTEQGDSAMYLCASSARVLRGNTEAFFGQGTRLTVV.

The chain employs TRBV19 and TRBJ2-2; maybe TRBD1 (6 bases). Trimming stripped 6 bases from V and 0 bases from J, with 8 bases between. The CDR3 totals 14 residues. Germline lookup yields CDR1 LNHDA and CDR2 SQIVND (reference sequence). The DNA for the CDR3 is TGTGCCAGTAGGGCAGGGGCGAACACCGGGGAGCTGTTTTTT. Amino acid sequence: CASRAGANTGELFF.

The rearrangement uses TRBV6-5 and TRBJ1-1, with D maybe TRBD1 (5 bases). The germline V gene has CDR1 MNHEY and CDR2 SVGAGI. The V gene lost 5 bases and the J gene lost 3 bases, with 13 bases spanning the gap. The CDR3 has 14 residues. This CDR3 is CASSIRGKDTEAFF. The CDR3, as DNA: TGTGCCAGCAGTATAAGGGGTAAGGACACTGAAGCTTTCTTT.

J is TRBJ1-4 and V is TRBV19; 9 nucleotides agree with TRBD1. Unmatched junction bases numbered 10, after V lost 6 bases and J lost 8 bases. Germline V gives CDR1 LNHDA, CDR2 SQIVND (reference sequence). This CDR3 has 15 amino acids. The CDR3 here is CASRDAGTGYEKLFF. DNA for the CDR3: TGTGCCAGTAGAGACGCCGGGACAGGGTACGAAAAACTGTTTTTT.

V is TRBV5-4 and J is TRBJ2-7, with TRBD2 identical over 7 bases. V lost 3 bases, J lost 2 bases, and 11 bases stayed unmatched. CDR1 and CDR2 from the germline V gene are SGHNT and YYREEE (reference sequence). The CDR3 covers 16 residues. This CDR3 reads CASSWGVGAGTYEQYF. The CDR3 DNA is TGTGCCAGCAGCTGGGGCGTTGGAGCGGGAACCTACGAGCAGTACTTC.

The chain has TRBV5-1 and TRBJ2-7; perhaps TRBD1 as D (5 bases). V was cut by 4 bases and J by 1 base, with 12 bases left in between. From germline, CDR1 is SGHRS and CDR2 YFSETQ. The CDR3 spans 14 residues. CDR3 in amino acids: CASSDTGFSYEQYF. CDR3 nucleotides: TGCGCCAGCAGCGACACAGGATTTTCCTACGAGCAGTACTTC.

The chain has TRBV13 and TRBJ2-3; D unresolved. V dropped 1 base and J dropped 6 bases, with 8 bases sitting between them. This CDR3 comprises 13 residues. Looked up from germline, CDR1 is PRHDT and CDR2 is FYEKMQ (reference sequence). DNA of the CDR3: TGTGCCAGCAGCTTAGTGGCCGTTGATACGCAGTATTTT. This codes for CASSLVAVDTQYF.

This clone was found once. The gene calls are TRBV29-1 and TRBJ2-2; no definite D call. Germline V gene sequence: CDR1 SQVTM, CDR2 ANQGSEA. This CDR3 is built from 10 residues. Trimming pared 6 bases from V and 7 bases from J, leaving 6 bases between. The CDR3 DNA is TGCAGCGTCGACGACGGGGAGCTGTTTTTT. This gives the protein CSVDDGELFF.

V is TRBV11-3 and J is TRBJ2-1; D might be TRBD1 (5 bases). This CDR3 contains 15 residues. V gave up 4 bases and J gave up 4 bases, with 14 bases separating them. The V gene's germline CDR1 is SGHNT and CDR2 YENEEA. CDR3 in DNA: TGTGCCAGCAGCTACGGACAAGGTGGTTACAATGAGCAGTTCTTC. It codes for CASSYGQGGYNEQFF.

The rearrangement uses TRBV29-1 and TRBJ2-7; possible D gene TRBD2, 5 bases. V lost 5 bases to trimming and J lost 0 bases, with 11 bases between them. This CDR3 comprises 13 residues. Germline V gene sequence: CDR1 SQVTM, CDR2 ANQGSEA. The CDR3 bases are TGCAGCGTTCGAGGACTCAGCTCCTACGAGCAGTACTTC. It codes for CSVRGLSSYEQYF.

This chain joins TRBV2 and TRBJ2-5; perhaps TRBD2 as D (5 bases). The CDR3 consists of 14 residues. V shed 6 bases and J shed 1 base, with 12 bases lying between them. CDR1 is SNHLY, CDR2 FYNNEI, per germline. CDR3 in amino acids: CASRPGLLQETQYF. CDR3 coding DNA: TGTGCCAGCAGACCTGGACTCCTCCAAGAGACCCAGTACTTC. The whole variable domain, remainder taken from reference TRBV2 and TRBJ2-5, is EPEVTQTPSHQVTQMGQEVILRCVPISNHLYFYWYRQILGQKVEFLVSFYNNEISEKSEIFDDQFSVERPDGSNFTLKIRSTKLEDSAMYFCASRPGLLQETQYFGPGTRLLVL.

The rearrangement links TRBV2 to TRBJ1-2; no clear D. V shed 8 bases and J shed 5 bases, with 6 bases lying between them. There are 10 residues in the CDR3. The germline V gene encodes CDR1 SNHLY and CDR2 FYNNEI. The CDR3 DNA sequence: TGTGCCAGCGTCGGTTATGGCTACACCTTC. Translating it yields CASVGYGYTF.

J is TRBJ2-3 and V is TRBV6-5; D might be TRBD2 (7 bases). Germline CDR1 is MNHEY and CDR2 is SVGAGI. The CDR3 length is 14 residues. V lost 2 bases, J lost 2 bases, and 8 bases lay in between. CDR3 sequence: CASSYGGATDTQYF. CDR3 bases: TGTGCCAGCAGTTACGGGGGGGCCACAGATACGCAGTATTTT.

The rearrangement links TRBV7-2 to TRBJ2-4; tentatively, D is TRBD1 or TRBD2 (6 bases each). V gave up 0 bases and J gave up 11 bases, with 17 bases separating them. Germline V gene lookup returns CDR1 SGHTA and CDR2 FQGNSA. The CDR3 spans 15 residues. CDR3 residues: CASSLARGQGGLQYF. As DNA, the CDR3 is TGTGCCAGCAGCTTAGCGCGAGGGCAAGGGGGGCTTCAGTACTTC. The complete variable domain, with remaining parts taken from reference TRBV7-2 and TRBJ2-4, reads GAGVSQSPSNKVTEKGKDVELRCDPISGHTALYWYRQSLGQGLEFLIYFQGNSAPDKSGLPSDRFSAERTGGSVSTLTIQRTQQEDSAVYLCASSLARGQGGLQYFGAGTRLSVL.